This T cell receptor (beta chain) is from a study of post-analysis software for immune sequencing data. The wider study: Several disease courses (relapsing-remitting, secondary progressive and progressive-relapsing) of multiple sclerosis were included.

This clonotype was detected only a few times. Its specificity is not known. TCR beta libraries were prepared from cDNA with unique molecular identifiers. Approximately 500,000 cDNA molecules were obtained per 1 to 10 million input T cells. TCRdb itself ran the PCR reads through MiXCR, one entry per CDR3 protein. The sample consists of hundreds of thousands of distinct CDR3 sequences, roughly 45% of them appearing once. Germline V gene data show CDR1 as SGHTA and CDR2 as FQGNSA. The CDR3 runs 15 residues. V lost 4 bases and J 2 bases, leaving 13 bases between the germline ends. Overall study results and limits: Higher frequency in patients than in controls was seen for about five TRBV segments, with TRBV5-6, TRBV5-1 and TRBV20-1 among them. Strong same-batch co-clustering of samples appeared with F measure clustering. Normalized Chao1 diversity was significantly lower in multiple sclerosis patients than in controls.

Material for sequencing was blood. This TCR came from a girl under 18 with multiple sclerosis. J is TRBJ2-3 and V is TRBV7-2; unclear D gene. The CDR3 nucleotides read TGTGCCAGCAGCTCTGTCGGGCTAAACACAGATACGCAGTATTTT. Translated, it gives CASSSVGLNTDTQYF.